This paragraph covers one T cell receptor (beta chain) sequence. In the authors' workflow: Estimation of nucleated cell counts was performed using reference gene primer amplification. Clones were sequenced by immunoSEQ multiplex PCR, and TCRdb holds only the in-frame ones, with some missing. V and J calls and clone size are given by that table; D and trimming were obtained from the DNA. The data hold roughly 95,000 clones, with around nine tenths observed a single time. This sample is part of a study of blood T cell repertoires in COVID-19. Study information: Acute and convalescent COVID-19 samples came from the United States, Italy and Spain. In each case, the material was cDNA or gDNA derived from T cells, B-cell-depleted T cells, or PBMCs.

Looked up from germline, CDR1 is SGHNT and CDR2 is YENEEA. Trimming removed 2 bases at V and 6 bases at J, with 13 bases between. This CDR3 spans 15 amino acids. The sample was peripheral blood. This chain uses TRBV11-3 with TRBJ2-2; weak D call: TRBD1 (6 bases). The sequence was collected from a woman in her forties or fifties in a cohort sampled during active COVID-19. Here the CDR3 DNA reads TGTGCCAGCAGCTTATCCTGGCAGGGGTCCGGGGAGCTGTTTTTT. Protein sequence: CASSLSWQGSGELFF.